The entry below gives a single TCR beta chain sequence along with its context. Its antigen is still unknown. Base qualities were left out, and no much larger clone turns up one base away. This sample is part of a study of type 1 regulatory T cells (dated by TCRdb to the early 2020s). Study-wide context: The study characterized an in vitro protocol that generated a Tr1-enriched, alloantigen-specific CD4 T cell product named T-allo10. T-allo10 was being tested clinically in patients with hematological malignancies who were undergoing allogeneic hematopoietic stem cell transplantation. General findings and caveats noted by the study authors: Tr1 cells showed a more restricted TCR repertoire than non-Tr1 cells, which the study interpreted as alloantigen-induced clonal expansion.

In the germline V gene, CDR1 corresponds to SQVTM and CDR2 to ANQGSEA. V and J are truncated by 4 bases and 8 bases respectively, leaving an intervening sequence of 3 bases. The CDR3 has 9 amino acids, counting the end cysteine and phenylalanine. Only the CDR3 region is kept as DNA, spanning 27 bases read in frame from base 1. TCRdb lists the instrument as Illumina MiSeq. Using fastp trimming at Q25 and MiXCR clonotype assembly, TCRdb reanalyzed the public sequencing data and kept in-frame beta chains. Each CDR3 protein appears once, grouped with its most common genes and DNA. In all, the sample holds approximately 42,000 distinct CDR3 sequences, and 9% to 15% of those were seen once. The top ten hold around 7.5% of the sample.

The origin of this receptor is a human donor in good health. The rearranged segments are TRBV29-1 and TRBJ2-1; no D gene is confidently identified. The sample taken for sequencing was cultured non-Tr1 T cells, either the whole culture or a sorted T cell fraction (not recorded which). The cell subset or site label, as the study defines it: non-Tr1 population from the T-allo10 product. The DNA sequence is as follows: TGCAGCGTTGGGTATGAGCAGTTCTTC. It is translated as CSVGYEQFF.